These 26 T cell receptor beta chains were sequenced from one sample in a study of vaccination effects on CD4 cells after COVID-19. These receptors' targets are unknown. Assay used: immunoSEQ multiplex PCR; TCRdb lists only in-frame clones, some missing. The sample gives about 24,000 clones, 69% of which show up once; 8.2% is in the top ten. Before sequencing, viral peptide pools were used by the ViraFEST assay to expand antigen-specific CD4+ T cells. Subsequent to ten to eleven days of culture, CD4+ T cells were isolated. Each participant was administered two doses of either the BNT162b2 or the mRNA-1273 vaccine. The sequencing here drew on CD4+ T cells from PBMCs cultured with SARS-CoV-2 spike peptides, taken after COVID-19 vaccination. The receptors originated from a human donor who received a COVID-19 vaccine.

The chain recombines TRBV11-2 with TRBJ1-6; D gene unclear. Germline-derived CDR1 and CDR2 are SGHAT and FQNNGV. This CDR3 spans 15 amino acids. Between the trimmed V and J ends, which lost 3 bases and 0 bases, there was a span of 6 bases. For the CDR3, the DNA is TGTGCCAGCAGCTTCTCGAGCTCCTATAATTCACCCCTCCACTTT. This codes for CASSFSSSYNSPLHF.

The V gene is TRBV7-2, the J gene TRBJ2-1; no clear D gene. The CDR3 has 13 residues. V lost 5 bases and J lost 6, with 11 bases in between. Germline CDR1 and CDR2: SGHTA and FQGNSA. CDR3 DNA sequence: TGTGCCAGCAGCCAAAGCCGGCCCAATGAGCAGTTCTTC. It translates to CASSQSRPNEQFF.

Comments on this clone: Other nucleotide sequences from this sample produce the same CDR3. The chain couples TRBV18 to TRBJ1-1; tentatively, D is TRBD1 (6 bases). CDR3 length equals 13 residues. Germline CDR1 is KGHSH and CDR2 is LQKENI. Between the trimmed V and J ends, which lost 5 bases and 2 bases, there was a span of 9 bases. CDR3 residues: CASSTGQNTEAFF. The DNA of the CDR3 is TGTGCCAGCTCAACGGGACAAAACACTGAAGCTTTCTTT.

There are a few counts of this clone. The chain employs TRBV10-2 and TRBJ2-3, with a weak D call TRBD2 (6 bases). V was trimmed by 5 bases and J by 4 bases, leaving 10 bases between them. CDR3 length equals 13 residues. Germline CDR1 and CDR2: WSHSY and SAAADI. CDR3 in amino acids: CASSPRLADTQYF. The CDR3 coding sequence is TGCGCCAGCAGTCCAAGACTAGCAGATACGCAGTATTTT.

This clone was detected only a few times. The CDR3 is CASSSLKVTQYF. The CDR3 DNA reads as TGTGCCAGCTCCTCCCTGAAAGTAACCCAGTACTTC. V and J are TRBV7-2 and TRBJ2-5; D unclear. Germline CDR1 and CDR2: SGHTA and FQGNSA. Trimming left V 8 bases short and J 8 bases short, with 15 bases between. This CDR3 has 12 amino acids.

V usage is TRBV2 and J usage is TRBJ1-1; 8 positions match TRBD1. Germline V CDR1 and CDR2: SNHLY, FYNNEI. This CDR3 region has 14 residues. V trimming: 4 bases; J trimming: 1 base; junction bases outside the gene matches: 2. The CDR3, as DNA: TGTGCCAGCAGTGGCAGGGGGCGGAACACTGAAGCTTTCTTT. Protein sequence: CASSGRGRNTEAFF.

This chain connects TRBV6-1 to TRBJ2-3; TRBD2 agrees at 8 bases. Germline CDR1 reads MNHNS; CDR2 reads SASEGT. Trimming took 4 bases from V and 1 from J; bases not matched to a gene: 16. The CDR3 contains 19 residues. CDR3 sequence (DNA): TGTGCCAGCAGTGGGCGACTAGCGAACAAAGTTTGGGGCACAGATACGCAGTATTTT. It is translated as CASSGRLANKVWGTDTQYF.

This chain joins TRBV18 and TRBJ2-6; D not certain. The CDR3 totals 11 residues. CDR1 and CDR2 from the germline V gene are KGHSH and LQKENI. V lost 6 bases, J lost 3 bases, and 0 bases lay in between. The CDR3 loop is CASSGANVLTF. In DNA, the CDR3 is TGTGCCAGCTCTGGGGCCAACGTCCTGACTTTC. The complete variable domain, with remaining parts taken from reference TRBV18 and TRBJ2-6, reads NAGVMQNPRHLVRRRGQEARLRCSPMKGHSHVYWYRQLPEEGLKFMVYLQKENIIDESGMPKERFSAEFPKEGPSILRIQQVVRGDSAAYFCASSGANVLTFGAGSRLTVL.

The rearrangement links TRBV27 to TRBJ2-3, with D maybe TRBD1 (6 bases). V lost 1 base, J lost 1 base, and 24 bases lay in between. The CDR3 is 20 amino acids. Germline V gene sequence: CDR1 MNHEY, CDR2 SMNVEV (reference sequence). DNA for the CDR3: TGTGCCAGCAGTTTATTTCTTACCATACTAGGGACAAGGCGCACAGATACGCAGTATTTT. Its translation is CASSLFLTILGTRRTDTQYF.

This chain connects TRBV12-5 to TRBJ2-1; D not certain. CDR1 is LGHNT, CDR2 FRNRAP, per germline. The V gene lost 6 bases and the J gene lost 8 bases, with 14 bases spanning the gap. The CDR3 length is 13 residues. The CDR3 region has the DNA TGTGCTAGTGGAACCCAGCAGGCCTATGAGCAGTTCTTC. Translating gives CASGTQQAYEQFF.

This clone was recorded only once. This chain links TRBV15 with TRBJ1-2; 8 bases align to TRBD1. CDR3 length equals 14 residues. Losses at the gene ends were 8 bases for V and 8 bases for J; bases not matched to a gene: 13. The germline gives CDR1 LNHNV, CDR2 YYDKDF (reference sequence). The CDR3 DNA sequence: TGTGCCACCGGGCCCCGGGCAGGGGGCGGGGGCTACACCTTC. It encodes CATGPRAGGGGYTF.

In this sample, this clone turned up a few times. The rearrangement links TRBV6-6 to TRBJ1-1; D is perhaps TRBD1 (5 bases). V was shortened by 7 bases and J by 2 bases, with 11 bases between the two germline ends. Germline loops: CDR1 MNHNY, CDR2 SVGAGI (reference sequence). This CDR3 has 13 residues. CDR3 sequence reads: CASTLQENTEAFF. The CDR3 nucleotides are TGTGCCAGCACCCTACAGGAAAACACTGAAGCTTTCTTT.

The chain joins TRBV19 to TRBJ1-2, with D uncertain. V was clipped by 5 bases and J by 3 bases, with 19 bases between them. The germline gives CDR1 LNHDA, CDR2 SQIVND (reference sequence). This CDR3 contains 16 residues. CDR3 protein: CASSGEISRSHYGYTF. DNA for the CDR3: TGTGCCAGTAGTGGAGAGATAAGCCGGTCTCACTATGGCTACACCTTC.

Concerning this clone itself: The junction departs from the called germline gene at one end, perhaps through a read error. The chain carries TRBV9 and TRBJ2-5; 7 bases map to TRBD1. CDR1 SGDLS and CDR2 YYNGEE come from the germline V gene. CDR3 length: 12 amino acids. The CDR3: CASKGAGETQYF. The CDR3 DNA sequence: TGTGCTAGCAAGGGGGCAGGGGAGACCCAGTACTTC.

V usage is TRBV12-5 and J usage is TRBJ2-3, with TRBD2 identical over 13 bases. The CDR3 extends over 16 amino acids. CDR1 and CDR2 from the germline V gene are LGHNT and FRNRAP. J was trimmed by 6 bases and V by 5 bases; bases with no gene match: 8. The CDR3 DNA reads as TGTGCTAGTGGTCCTCGGACTAGCGGGAGAGGGGATACGCAGTATTTT. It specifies CASGPRTSGRGDTQYF.

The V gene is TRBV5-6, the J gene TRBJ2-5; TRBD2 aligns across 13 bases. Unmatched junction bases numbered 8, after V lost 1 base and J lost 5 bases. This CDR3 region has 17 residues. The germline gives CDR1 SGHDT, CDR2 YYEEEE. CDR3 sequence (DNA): TGTGCCAGCAGCTTGACTAGCGGGGGGGCTTCTGGCGAGACCCAGTACTTC. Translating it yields CASSLTSGGASGETQYF.

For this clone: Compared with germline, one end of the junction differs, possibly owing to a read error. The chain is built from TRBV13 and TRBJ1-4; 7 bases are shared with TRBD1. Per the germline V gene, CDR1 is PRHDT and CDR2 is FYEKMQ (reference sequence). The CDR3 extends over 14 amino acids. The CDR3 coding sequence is TGTGCCAGCAGTTTAGCGGCAGGGGGGGAAAAACTGTTTTTT. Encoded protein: CASSLAAGGEKLFF.

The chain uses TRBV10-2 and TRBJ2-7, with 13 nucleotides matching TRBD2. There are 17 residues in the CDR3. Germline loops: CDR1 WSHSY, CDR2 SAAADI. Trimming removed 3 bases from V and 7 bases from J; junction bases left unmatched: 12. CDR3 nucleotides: TGCGCCAGCAGTGAACCACCCGGGACTAGCGGGGTCGGTGAGCAGTACTTC. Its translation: CASSEPPGTSGVGEQYF.

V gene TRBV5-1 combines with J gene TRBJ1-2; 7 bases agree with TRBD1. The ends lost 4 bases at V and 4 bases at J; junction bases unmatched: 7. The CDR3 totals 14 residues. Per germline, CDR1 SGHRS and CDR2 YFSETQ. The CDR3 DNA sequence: TGCGCCAGCAGCCCGGACAGGTCGGGCTATGGCTACACCTTC. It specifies CASSPDRSGYGYTF.

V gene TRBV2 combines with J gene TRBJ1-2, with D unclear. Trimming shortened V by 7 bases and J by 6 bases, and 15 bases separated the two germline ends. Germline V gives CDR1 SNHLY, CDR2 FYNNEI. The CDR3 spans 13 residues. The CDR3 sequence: CASTSRVEDGYTF. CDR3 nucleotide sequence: TGTGCCAGCACCTCACGGGTGGAGGATGGCTACACCTTC. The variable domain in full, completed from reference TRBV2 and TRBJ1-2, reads EPEVTQTPSHQVTQMGQEVILRCVPISNHLYFYWYRQILGQKVEFLVSFYNNEISEKSEIFDDQFSVERPDGSNFTLKIRSTKLEDSAMYFCASTSRVEDGYTFGSGTRLTVV.

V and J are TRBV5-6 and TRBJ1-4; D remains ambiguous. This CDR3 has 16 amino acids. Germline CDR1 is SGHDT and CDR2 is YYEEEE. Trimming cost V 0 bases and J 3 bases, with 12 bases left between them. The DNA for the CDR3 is TGTGCCAGCAGCTTGGCAGGCCATGCGGCTAATGAAAAACTGTTTTTT. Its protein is CASSLAGHAANEKLFF.

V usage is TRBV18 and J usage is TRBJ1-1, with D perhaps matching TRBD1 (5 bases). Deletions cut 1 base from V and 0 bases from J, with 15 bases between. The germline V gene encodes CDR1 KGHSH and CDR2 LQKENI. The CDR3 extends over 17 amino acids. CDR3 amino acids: CASSPRQGLGVNTEAFF. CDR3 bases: TGTGCCAGCTCACCACGTCAGGGTCTGGGGGTGAACACTGAAGCTTTCTTT.

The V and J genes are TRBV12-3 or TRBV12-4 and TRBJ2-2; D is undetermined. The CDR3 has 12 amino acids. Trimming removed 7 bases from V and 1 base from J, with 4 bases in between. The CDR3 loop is CASTGNTGELFF. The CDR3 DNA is TGTGCCAGCACCGGGAACACCGGGGAGCTGTTTTTT.

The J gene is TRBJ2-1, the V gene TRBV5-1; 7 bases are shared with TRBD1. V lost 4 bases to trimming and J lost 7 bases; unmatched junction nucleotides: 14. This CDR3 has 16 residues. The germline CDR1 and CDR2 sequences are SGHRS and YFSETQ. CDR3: CASSLWTGGKWNEQFF. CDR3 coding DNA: TGCGCCAGCAGCCTATGGACAGGTGGGAAGTGGAATGAGCAGTTCTTC.

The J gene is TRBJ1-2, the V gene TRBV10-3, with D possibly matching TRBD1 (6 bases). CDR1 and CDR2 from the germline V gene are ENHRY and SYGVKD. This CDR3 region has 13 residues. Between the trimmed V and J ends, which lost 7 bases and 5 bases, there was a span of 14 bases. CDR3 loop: CAITVDRQYGYTF. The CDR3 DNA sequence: TGTGCCATCACTGTGGACAGACAGTATGGCTACACCTTC.

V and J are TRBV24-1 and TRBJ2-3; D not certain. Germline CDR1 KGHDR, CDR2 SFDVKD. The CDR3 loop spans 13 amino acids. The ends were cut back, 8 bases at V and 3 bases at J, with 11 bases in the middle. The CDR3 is CATKPRATDTQYF. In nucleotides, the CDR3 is TGTGCCACCAAGCCCCGGGCAACAGATACGCAGTATTTT.